This TCR beta chain was profiled in a study of blood T cells in healthy people across ages. The second PCR ran roughly 6 to 11 cycles with a sample-barcoded 5' primer and J-beta primers. TCRdb passed the 5' RACE reads through MiXCR, listing each CDR3 protein once. This repertoire shows about 1.6 million distinct CDR3 sequences, roughly 32% found once; its top ten account for approximately 10%. Findings and limits, study-wide: Older age went with lower TCR beta diversity per million T cells, in a roughly linear way.

On this clonotype itself: Its antigen is unknown.

After removal of 8 bases from V and 1 base from J, the junction contained 6 bases not matched to a gene. Germline V CDR1 and CDR2: LGHDT, YNNKEL (reference sequence). The CDR3 has 14 amino acids. A minimum of 6 micrograms of total RNA was extracted per sample. Sequencing was done on a sample of blood. V gene TRBV3-1 combines with J gene TRBJ1-1; 8 nucleotides agree with TRBD1. The receptor comes from a woman aged 30 to 39 in good health. CDR3 region: CASEDRAKNTEAFF. The CDR3 bases are TGTGCCAGCGAGGACAGGGCAAAGAACACTGAAGCTTTCTTT.